The subject of this entry is one T cell receptor beta chain. Antigen specificity is unknown. The CDR3 runs to 15 residues. CDR1 is SGHVS, CDR2 FQNEAQ, per germline. J gave up 7 bases and V 0 bases, and 6 bases lay outside the gene matches. The source of the sample is a study of T cell repertoires in ileal Crohn's disease. Each sample's TCRB immunosequencing used 500 to 550 nanograms of biopsy DNA. Measured with immunoSEQ multiplex PCR; TCRdb has only the in-frame clones, and not every one. The sample includes roughly 3,500 clones, roughly 83% of them seen just once. Study-wide points: All patients with clonality above 26.8% had endoscopic recurrence. Compared with CD4 T cells, sorted CD8 cells carried more expanded clones.

This rearrangement joins TRBV7-8 to TRBJ1-2, with 9 positions matching TRBD1. This receptor was taken from an adult with Crohn's disease. Sample: ileal tissue. The CDR3 coding sequence is TGTGCCAGCAGCTTAGCTGGGACAGGGTGGGGTGGCTACACCTTC. Its protein is CASSLAGTGWGGYTF.